The next 24 T cell receptor beta chains were all read from a single sample in a study of shared clonotypes between healthy human individuals. The protocol was immunoSEQ multiplex PCR, while the TCRdb copy is restricted to in-frame clones and leaves out a portion. The sample holds around 240,000 clones; approximately 65% are singletons and the top ten take 11%. The source material was memory CD4+ T cells sorted from blood. The subset denotes: CD45RA-negative fraction. Every receptor here comes from a man aged 25-45 years in good health.

The chain links TRBV4-1 to TRBJ1-5; weak D call: TRBD1 (5 bases). Trimming left V 3 bases short and J 4 bases short, with 19 bases between. The CDR3 length is 17 residues. Germline CDR1 MGHRA, CDR2 YSYEKL. The chain's CDR3 is CASSQPPGEGRNQPQHF. DNA of the CDR3: TGCGCCAGCAGCCAGCCTCCGGGGGAAGGAAGAAATCAGCCCCAGCATTTT.

This clone was seen more than once but under ten times. V is TRBV19 and J is TRBJ2-7; unclear D gene. Germline assignment: CDR1 LNHDA and CDR2 SQIVND (reference sequence). With 5 bases removed from V and 0 bases from J, the gap between germline ends came to 14 bases. This CDR3 contains 15 residues. The CDR3: CASSYDSQSSYEQYF. Here the CDR3 DNA reads TGTGCCAGTAGTTACGACTCCCAGAGCTCCTACGAGCAGTACTTC.

This clone was picked up one time. The rearrangement links TRBV2 to TRBJ2-3, with 9 bases aligning to TRBD1. CDR1 is SNHLY, CDR2 FYNNEI, per germline. V dropped 5 bases and J dropped 5; count of bases not matched to a gene: 11. This CDR3 spans 16 amino acids. CDR3 sequence (DNA): TGTGCCAGCAGTAAACAGGGGGCGGTGGGGATAGATACGCAGTATTTT. This encodes CASSKQGAVGIDTQYF.

This chain uses TRBV25-1 with TRBJ2-5; D not resolved. Germline CDR1 MGHDK, CDR2 SYGVNS. Trimming cost V 3 bases and J 4 bases, with 15 bases left between them. The CDR3 is made up of 15 amino acids. In DNA form, the CDR3 reads TGTGCCAGCAGTGAGCCCCGCCTCCCTTTAGAGACCCAGTACTTC. This gives the protein CASSEPRLPLETQYF.

V gene TRBV4-3 combines with J gene TRBJ2-1; weak D call: TRBD2 (6 bases). CDR3 length: 16 amino acids. The V gene lost 4 bases and the J gene lost 1 base, with 14 bases spanning the gap. Germline V gene data show CDR1 as LGHNA and CDR2 as YSLEER. Here the CDR3 DNA reads TGCGCCAGCAGCCTTGGGCAGCGGGCTTCCTACAATGAGCAGTTCTTC. Its protein is CASSLGQRASYNEQFF.

The chain is built from TRBV28 and TRBJ2-7; TRBD2 is a possible D gene (7 bases). The V end was cut by 7 bases, the J end by 3 bases, with 16 bases between. Germline lookup yields CDR1 MDHEN and CDR2 SYDVKM. The CDR3 is made up of 14 amino acids. CDR3 region: CASNRVGGVYEQYF. CDR3 sequence (DNA): TGTGCCAGCAACAGGGTAGGGGGGGTCTACGAGCAGTACTTC.

This chain uses TRBV11-2 with TRBJ2-3; 8 bases fit TRBD1. The CDR3 consists of 16 residues. Germline V gives CDR1 SGHAT, CDR2 FQNNGV. Unmatched junction bases numbered 5, after V lost 1 base and J lost 2 bases. CDR3 amino acids: CASSLGQGRATDTQYF. The CDR3 DNA is TGTGCCAGCAGCTTAGGACAGGGGCGGGCCACAGATACGCAGTATTTT. Based on the CDR3 plus reference TRBV11-2 and TRBJ2-3, the full variable domain is EAGVAQSPRYKIIEKRQSVAFWCNPISGHATLYWYQQILGQGPKLLIQFQNNGVVDDSQLPKDRFSAERLKGVDSTLKIQPAKLEDSAVYLCASSLGQGRATDTQYFGPGTRLTVL.

V gene TRBV5-1 combines with J gene TRBJ2-7; the match to TRBD1 covers 10 bases. The germline V gene has CDR1 SGHRS and CDR2 YFSETQ. This CDR3 spans 13 amino acids. V shed 4 bases, J shed 5 bases, and the junction held 3 bases outside the gene matches. CDR3 DNA sequence: TGCGCCAGCAGCGGGACAGGGGTCCACGAGCAGTACTTC. Translating it yields CASSGTGVHEQYF.

About this clone itself: A much bigger clone sits one base away, suggesting this may be a read error. The V gene is TRBV28, the J gene TRBJ1-5; D is ambiguous. CDR3 length: 11 amino acids. The germline gives CDR1 MDHEN, CDR2 SYDVKM. Trimming stripped 5 bases from V and 5 bases from J, with 4 bases between. Written as DNA, the CDR3 is TGTGCCAGCAGTATCGATCAGCCCCAGCATTTT. Its protein is CASSIDQPQHF.

The chain is built from TRBV2 and TRBJ1-1; TRBD1 might be the D (5 bases). V lost 4 bases and J 1 base, leaving 10 bases between the germline ends. CDR3 length: 14 residues. Germline CDR1 is SNHLY and CDR2 is FYNNEI. CDR3 loop: CASSVWGTNTEAFF. The CDR3 DNA follows: TGTGCCAGCAGTGTTTGGGGGACGAACACTGAAGCTTTCTTT.

The chain couples TRBV7-3 to TRBJ2-3; 9 positions match TRBD2. The CDR3 has 17 residues. Germline V gene sequence: CDR1 SGHTA, CDR2 FQGTGA. After removal of 2 bases from V and 2 bases from J, the junction contained 8 bases not matched to a gene. CDR3: CASSLLAGTDSTDTQYF. In DNA form, the CDR3 reads TGTGCCAGCAGCTTACTAGCGGGAACTGACTCCACAGATACGCAGTATTTT.

This clone has just a few counts. The CDR3, as DNA: TGTGCCAGCAGCTTAGTAAGCGGGACCTATGGCTACACCTTC. It is translated as CASSLVSGTYGYTF. This chain links TRBV7-2 with TRBJ1-2; D possibly corresponds to TRBD1 (5 bases). Trimming removed 1 base at V and 4 bases at J, with 10 bases between. The CDR3 consists of 14 residues. CDR1 and CDR2 (germline): SGHTA, FQGNSA.

The chain employs TRBV5-8 and TRBJ1-4; the D gene is possibly TRBD1 (6 bases). This CDR3 has 16 residues. Germline loops: CDR1 SGHTS, CDR2 YDEGEE. Trimming left V 2 bases short and J 6 bases short, with 17 bases between. The CDR3 protein is CASSLTGRDVDEKLFF. Here the CDR3 DNA reads TGTGCCAGCAGCTTAACAGGGCGAGATGTTGATGAAAAACTGTTTTTT.

The rearrangement links TRBV7-2 to TRBJ2-7; 10 bases are shared with TRBD2. With V trimmed by 5 bases and J by 1 base, 8 bases remained unmatched. This CDR3 has 16 residues. Germline V lookup: CDR1 SGHTA, CDR2 FQGNSA. CDR3 amino acids: CASSQLAGERSYEQYF. CDR3 coding DNA: TGTGCCAGCAGCCAGCTAGCGGGAGAACGTTCCTACGAGCAGTACTTC.

The J gene is TRBJ2-3, the V gene TRBV6-6; D gene uncertain. The CDR3 sequence is 11 residues long. Trimming took off 4 bases at V and 7 bases at J, with 6 bases between the two ends. Germline V CDR1 and CDR2: MNHNY, SVGAGI (reference sequence). The CDR3 nucleotides read TGTGCCAGCAGTTCGGGTAATACGCAGTATTTT. This translates into CASSSGNTQYF.

Concerning this clone: A read error is possible here, since a much larger clone lies one base away. The chain uses TRBV10-2 and TRBJ2-4; the match to TRBD1 covers 7 bases. Germline CDR1 is WSHSY and CDR2 is SAAADI. The CDR3 covers 13 residues. Trimming at V came to 5 bases and at J to 7 bases, leaving 5 bases not matched to a gene. CDR3 residues: CASSKRQGNIQYF. The CDR3 nucleotides read TGCGCCAGCAGTAAGCGACAGGGCAACATTCAGTACTTC.

This clone was found once. The chain combines TRBV5-1 with TRBJ2-1; 9 positions agree with TRBD1. Germline V gene lookup returns CDR1 SGHRS and CDR2 YFSETQ. The CDR3 covers 15 residues. V gave up 4 bases and J gave up 1 base; unmatched junction bases: 3. CDR3 residues: CASSADRGSYNEQFF. The CDR3 bases are TGCGCCAGCAGCGCGGACAGGGGTTCCTACAATGAGCAGTTCTTC.

The table lists this clone with a few counts. The chain is built from TRBV7-8 and TRBJ1-1; D may be TRBD1 (6 bases). CDR1 and CDR2 (germline): SGHVS, FQNEAQ. Trimming left V 5 bases short and J 8 bases short, with 12 bases between. The CDR3 totals 12 residues. CDR3 in amino acids: CASSGVDREAFF. CDR3 sequence (DNA): TGTGCCAGCAGCGGGGTGGACAGAGAAGCTTTCTTT.

The gene calls are TRBV11-2 and TRBJ2-2; D possibly matches TRBD1 or TRBD2 (5 bases each). The CDR3 is 15 residues long. The ends were cut back, 2 bases at V and 4 bases at J, with 11 bases in the middle. The germline CDR1 and CDR2 sequences are SGHAT and FQNNGV. CDR3 region: CASSLRGAGTGELFF. In DNA, the CDR3 is TGTGCCAGCAGCTTACGGGGCGCAGGCACCGGGGAGCTGTTTTTT.

This clone has at least ten counts. The DNA of the CDR3 is TGTGCCAGCAGCTTGTCGTCCAGGGAAGGCGGCTACACCTTC. It codes for CASSLSSREGGYTF. The chain couples TRBV7-9 to TRBJ1-2, with a tentative D call TRBD1 (5 bases). The germline CDR1 and CDR2 sequences are SEHNR and FQNEAQ (reference sequence). This CDR3 spans 14 amino acids. Between the trimmed V and J ends, which lost 3 bases and 8 bases, there was a span of 16 bases. Full variable domain (outside the CDR3, taken from reference TRBV7-9 and TRBJ1-2): DTGVSQNPRHKITKRGQNVTFRCDPISEHNRLYWYRQTLGQGPEFLTYFQNEAQLEKSRLLSDRFSAERPKGSFSTLEIQRTEQGDSAMYLCASSLSSREGGYTFGSGTRLTVV.

As regards this clone: At one of its ends the junction is not consistent with the germline gene, which may arise from a read error. V usage is TRBV7-6 and J usage is TRBJ2-7, with D maybe TRBD2 (6 bases). CDR3 length equals 15 residues. Looked up from germline, CDR1 is SGHVS and CDR2 is FNYEAQ. The DNA for the CDR3 is TGTGCCAGCAGCTTGGCTGGGACTTCCTCCCACGAGCAGTACTTC. Amino acids: CASSLAGTSSHEQYF.

The chain joins TRBV7-9 to TRBJ2-3; D might be TRBD2 (6 bases). The CDR3 has 14 amino acids. Deletions cut 5 bases from V and 0 bases from J, with 9 bases between. Germline CDR1 reads SEHNR; CDR2 reads FQNEAQ (reference sequence). The CDR3 nucleotides read TGTGCCAGCAGCCAAGGGACTAGCACAGATACGCAGTATTTT. Amino acid sequence: CASSQGTSTDTQYF.

There are a few counts of this clone. This chain joins TRBV2 and TRBJ2-7; D might be TRBD2 (6 bases). Germline-derived CDR1 and CDR2 are SNHLY and FYNNEI. The CDR3 loop spans 12 amino acids. Deletions cut 11 bases from V and 2 bases from J, with 13 bases between. CDR3 coding DNA: TGTGCCGGATCGACTAGGCCCTACGAGCAGTACTTC. It yields the protein CAGSTRPYEQYF. Drawing the rest from reference TRBV2 and TRBJ2-7, the complete variable domain is EPEVTQTPSHQVTQMGQEVILRCVPISNHLYFYWYRQILGQKVEFLVSFYNNEISEKSEIFDDQFSVERPDGSNFTLKIRSTKLEDSAMYFCAGSTRPYEQYFGPGTRLTVT.

This clone was recorded at least ten times. The chain couples TRBV29-1 to TRBJ2-1, with 12 bases identical to TRBD2. After removal of 4 bases from V and 6 bases from J, the junction contained 1 base not matched to a gene. Germline CDR1 and CDR2: SQVTM and ANQGSEA. This CDR3 has 13 residues. As DNA, the CDR3 is TGCAGCGTTGCTAGCGGGAGGGCCAATGAGCAGTTCTTC. It translates to CSVASGRANEQFF.